The 8 T cell receptor beta chains given below trace back to one sample, sequenced in a study of blood T cell repertoires in COVID-19. TCRdb's copy holds only in-frame clones and misses some; the assay was immunoSEQ multiplex PCR. This sample has about 240,000 clones, with about 80% found just once. Sequences were obtained from PBMCs or T cells enriched from blood (not recorded which). The receptor set was obtained from a woman between 40 and 50 years old who had been exposed to COVID-19.

This chain connects TRBV5-4 to TRBJ1-2, with D tentatively TRBD1 (5 bases). Trimming removed 1 base from V and 2 bases from J, with 9 bases in between. The V gene's germline CDR1 is SGHNT and CDR2 YYREEE (reference sequence). The CDR3 totals 14 residues. The CDR3 protein is CASSLSRGNYGYTF. The CDR3 DNA reads TGTGCCAGCAGCTTGAGTCGGGGGAACTATGGCTACACCTTC. Combining the CDR3 with reference TRBV5-4 and TRBJ1-2 gives the whole variable domain ETGVTQSPTHLIKTRGQQVTLRCSSQSGHNTVSWYQQALGQGPQFIFQYYREEENGRGNFPPRFSGLQFPNYSSELNVNALELDDSALYLCASSLSRGNYGYTFGSGTRLTVV.

The chain carries TRBV21-1 and TRBJ1-5; the table calls TRBD1, which could not be checked here. TRBV21-1 constitutes a pseudogene. The CDR3 totals 15 residues. This CDR3 is CASSKDRGGNQPQHF. As DNA, the CDR3 is TGTGCCAGCAGCAAAGACAGGGGAGGCAATCAGCCCCAGCATTTT.

This clone was observed once. The CDR3 protein is CARLDSGGGAGLGGYTF. The CDR3, as DNA: TGTGCCCGCCTGGACTCGGGAGGGGGCGCAGGGCTGGGGGGCTACACCTTC. The rearrangement joins TRBV19 to TRBJ1-2; TRBD1 matches at 7 bases. Germline V gives CDR1 LNHDA, CDR2 SQIVND (reference sequence). J gave up 8 bases and V 11 bases, and 26 bases lay outside the gene matches. The CDR3 contains 17 residues.

This clone was picked up many times. This chain uses TRBV5-1 with TRBJ1-1, with D possibly TRBD1 on 6 matching bases. Germline CDR1 is SGHRS and CDR2 is YFSETQ. The length of the CDR3 is 14 residues. Trimming stripped 0 bases from V and 4 bases from J, with 10 bases between. The CDR3 loop is CASSLDQGTTEAFF. The CDR3 DNA sequence: TGCGCCAGCAGCTTGGATCAGGGGACCACTGAAGCTTTCTTT.

This chain links TRBV27 with TRBJ2-3; TRBD2 aligns across 14 bases. The CDR3 consists of 18 residues. Looked up from germline, CDR1 is MNHEY and CDR2 is SMNVEV (reference sequence). V lost 4 bases, J lost 0 bases, and 6 bases stayed unmatched. CDR3 DNA: TGTGCCAGCAGTTCGCCACGACTAGCGGGGGGGAGCACAGATACGCAGTATTTT. This translates into CASSSPRLAGGSTDTQYF.

The chain links TRBV9 to TRBJ1-3, with no clear D. Trimming cost V 0 bases and J 3 bases, with 13 bases left between them. The CDR3 length is 16 residues. Germline V gives CDR1 SGDLS, CDR2 YYNGEE. CDR3 amino acids: CASSVGGEEGGNTIYF. In nucleotides, the CDR3 is TGTGCCAGCAGCGTAGGAGGAGAGGAGGGTGGAAACACCATATATTTT.

This chain joins TRBV6-5 and TRBJ1-2; the D gene is possibly TRBD1 (5 bases). From germline, CDR1 is MNHEY and CDR2 SVGAGI. This CDR3 comprises 12 residues. V was trimmed by 2 bases and J by 6 bases, leaving 7 bases between them. The CDR3 here is CASSYAGNGYTF. The CDR3, as DNA: TGTGCCAGCAGTTACGCAGGGAATGGCTACACCTTC.

The CDR3 DNA reads TGTGCCAGCAGCTTATTTCCAGCGGGGGTCCCCCCCGGGGAGCTGTTTTTT. Its translation: CASSLFPAGVPPGELFF. The rearrangement joins TRBV7-3 to TRBJ2-2; 8 positions agree with TRBD2. Germline loops: CDR1 SGHTA, CDR2 FQGTGA. The CDR3 covers 17 residues. Germline trimming cut 2 bases from V and 6 bases from J; bases unmatched to any gene: 11.